This T cell receptor beta chain was sequenced during a study of blood T cell repertoires in COVID-19. This clone has a single count. CDR3 length equals 13 residues. The germline V and J ends were trimmed by 4 bases and 4 bases, with 11 bases remaining between them. CDR1 SGDLS and CDR2 YYNGEE come from the germline V gene. The data were produced by immunoSEQ multiplex PCR, yet TCRdb's version contains in-frame clones alone and is incomplete. The sample shows about 97,000 clones, roughly 86% of them seen only once. This sequence joins TRBV9 and TRBJ1-1; no firm D call. This clonotype originated in a woman aged 25-40 years with acute or convalescent COVID-19. Material: peripheral blood. Here the CDR3 reads CASSPPLGTEAFF. CDR3 DNA: TGTGCCAGCAGCCCCCCCCTAGGCACTGAAGCTTTCTTT.